These 18 T cell receptor beta chains were all obtained from the same sample, sequenced in a study of T cell responses to AZD1222 COVID-19 vaccine. The protocol was immunoSEQ multiplex PCR, while the TCRdb copy is restricted to in-frame clones and leaves out a portion. Of 100,000 to 150,000 clones in the sample, about nine tenths were seen once. The material sequenced was peripheral blood, taken on day 0 of AZD1222 vaccination. The source of these receptors is an adult in good health.

This clone was recorded once. This chain links TRBV6-6 with TRBJ1-2; TRBD1 agrees at 9 bases. V was pared by 5 bases and J by 8 bases, with 9 bases of the junction left unmatched. Germline CDR1 reads MNHNY; CDR2 reads SVGAGI (reference sequence). The CDR3 is 14 residues long. The CDR3, as DNA: TGTGCCAGCAGTATAGGGCCGGACAGGGGCGGCTACACCTTC. Translation gives CASSIGPDRGGYTF.

The rearrangement joins TRBV5-6 to TRBJ1-2, with D unclear. This CDR3 comprises 12 residues. Germline lookup yields CDR1 SGHDT and CDR2 YYEEEE. V lost 2 bases and J 3 bases, leaving 5 bases between the germline ends. This CDR3 is CASSLSYYGYTF. Here the CDR3 DNA reads TGTGCCAGCAGCTTATCATACTATGGCTACACCTTC.

This chain connects TRBV12-2 to TRBJ1-1. TRBV12-2 is a listed pseudogene. This CDR3 is built from 14 residues. CDR3 coding DNA: TGTGCAAGTCGCTCCAGGACCCGTTTGAGGGAAGCTTTCTTT. Translating gives CASRSRTRLREAFF.

The genes are TRBV19 and TRBJ2-7, with 9 bases that match TRBD1. Looked up from germline, CDR1 is LNHDA and CDR2 is SQIVND (reference sequence). The CDR3 is 15 residues long. V dropped 4 bases and J dropped 5; count of bases not matched to a gene: 9. The CDR3 bases are TGTGCCAGTAGTACCCAAGAACAGGGGGCTCACGAGCAGTACTTC. Encoded protein: CASSTQEQGAHEQYF.

This clone occurred once. The gene calls are TRBV5-1 and TRBJ1-1, with a tentative D call TRBD1 (5 bases). The CDR3 has 13 residues. The V and J ends lost 4 bases and 7 bases respectively, with 14 bases between them. CDR1 SGHRS and CDR2 YFSETQ come from the germline V gene. CDR3 sequence (DNA): TGCGCCAGCAGCAGAGACCGACAGCTTGAAGCTTTCTTT. Protein: CASSRDRQLEAFF.

V gene TRBV6-5 combines with J gene TRBJ2-7, with a tentative D call TRBD2 (6 bases). Per germline, CDR1 MNHEY and CDR2 SVGAGI. This CDR3 contains 15 residues. Trimming shortened V by 6 bases and J by 3 bases, and 18 bases separated the two germline ends. DNA of the CDR3: TGTGCCAGCAGCCCAGTGAGCGGGCGGTACTACGAGCAGTACTTC. Amino acids: CASSPVSGRYYEQYF.

The table lists this clone with a few counts. V is TRBV9 and J is TRBJ2-1, with 8 bases identical to TRBD2. The germline CDR1 and CDR2 sequences are SGDLS and YYNGEE. The CDR3 length is 14 residues. V lost 5 bases, J lost 8 bases, and 9 bases stayed unmatched. The CDR3 nucleotides read TGTGCCAGCAGTCAGGGACTAGGACTTTATGAGCAGTTCTTC. Protein product: CASSQGLGLYEQFF.

The chain combines TRBV6-1 with TRBJ1-6; D ambiguous. The CDR3 is 15 amino acids. With 3 bases removed from V and 8 bases from J, the gap between germline ends came to 14 bases. CDR1 and CDR2 (germline): MNHNS, SASEGT. The CDR3 loop is CASSESEQRDSPLHF. DNA for the CDR3: TGTGCCAGCAGTGAGTCAGAACAACGGGATTCACCCCTCCACTTT.

The chain uses TRBV5-6 and TRBJ1-1; no definite D call. CDR3 length equals 15 residues. The germline CDR1 and CDR2 sequences are SGHDT and YYEEEE. V shed 4 bases and J shed 5 bases, with 18 bases lying between them. CDR3 sequence (DNA): TGTGCCAGCAGCCCTACCGACAACCGAGGTACTGAAGCTTTCTTT. Protein product: CASSPTDNRGTEAFF.

CDR3 in amino acids: CASSPYTGGALNIQYF. Here the CDR3 DNA reads TGTGCCAGCAGCCCCTATACCGGGGGGGCTTTAAACATTCAGTACTTC. The chain is built from TRBV3-1 (or the pseudogene TRBV3-2) and TRBJ2-4, with 8 bases lining up with TRBD2. Germline CDR1 LGHDT, CDR2 YNNKEL (reference sequence). This CDR3 has 16 amino acids. V was pared by 4 bases and J by 6 bases, with 11 bases of the junction left unmatched.

The V and J genes are TRBV7-2 and TRBJ2-3; D call uncertain. The CDR3 contains 12 residues. Germline CDR1 is SGHTA and CDR2 is FQGNSA. V lost 4 bases and J lost 0, with 2 bases in between. DNA of the CDR3: TGTGCCAGCAGCTCTAGCACAGATACGCAGTATTTT. Its translation: CASSSSTDTQYF.

This clone occurred a few times. The V gene is TRBV15, the J gene TRBJ1-1, with TRBD1 identical over 8 bases. This CDR3 is 14 amino acids long. Unmatched junction bases numbered 4, after V lost 0 bases and J lost 7 bases. Germline V gene sequence: CDR1 LNHNV, CDR2 YYDKDF (reference sequence). The CDR3 DNA reads as TGTGCCACCAGCAGAGACAGGGGGCCAGGTGAAGCTTTCTTT. This encodes CATSRDRGPGEAFF.

V is TRBV6-1 and J is TRBJ1-5, with no clear D. Germline CDR1 is MNHNS and CDR2 is SASEGT. The CDR3 has 15 residues. Trimming shortened V by 3 bases and J by 0 bases, and 9 bases separated the two germline ends. CDR3 region: CASSEMLDSNQPQHF. CDR3 DNA sequence: TGTGCCAGCAGTGAGATGCTAGATAGCAATCAGCCCCAGCATTTT.

This clone was counted between two and nine times. V gene TRBV6-4 combines with J gene TRBJ2-3; tentative D call: TRBD2 (6 bases). CDR1 is MRHNA, CDR2 SNTAGT, per germline. V lost 3 bases and J lost 0, with 7 bases in between. The CDR3 is made up of 14 amino acids. CDR3 region: CASSEGTSTDTQYF. As DNA, the CDR3 is TGTGCCAGCAGTGAGGGGACTAGCACAGATACGCAGTATTTT.

This clone was picked up one time. The V and J genes are TRBV7-8 and TRBJ1-1; D might be TRBD1 (5 bases). This CDR3 is built from 15 residues. Trimming removed 1 base from V and 3 bases from J, with 12 bases in between. CDR1 and CDR2 from the germline V gene are SGHVS and FQNEAQ. The CDR3 sequence is CASSLVGGTDTEAFF. The CDR3, as DNA: TGTGCCAGCAGCTTAGTGGGAGGGACGGACACTGAAGCTTTCTTT.

J is TRBJ1-4 and V is TRBV4-1; D unclear. The CDR3 contains 16 residues. Germline V gene data show CDR1 as MGHRA and CDR2 as YSYEKL. The ends were cut back, 0 bases at V and 7 bases at J, with 15 bases in the middle. The CDR3 nucleotides are TGCGCCAGCAGCCAAGATGCCCAGAGCCGGGGTGAAAAACTGTTTTTT. Protein product: CASSQDAQSRGEKLFF.

This clone was counted a single time. The J gene is TRBJ2-2, the V gene TRBV7-2, with a tentative D call TRBD1 (5 bases). Deletions cut 5 bases from V and 6 bases from J, with 10 bases between. The CDR3 is 13 residues long. Per germline, CDR1 SGHTA and CDR2 FQGNSA. CDR3 residues: CASSPQGPGELFF. The DNA of the CDR3 is TGTGCCAGCAGCCCGCAGGGTCCCGGGGAGCTGTTTTTT.

V gene TRBV7-9 combines with J gene TRBJ1-1, with D possibly matching TRBD1 (6 bases). Trimming took off 2 bases at V and 4 bases at J, with 8 bases between the two ends. The CDR3 runs 13 residues. From germline, CDR1 is SEHNR and CDR2 FQNEAQ (reference sequence). The CDR3 loop reads CASSLKGGTEAFF. CDR3 DNA: TGTGCCAGCAGCTTAAAAGGGGGCACTGAAGCTTTCTTT. Combining the CDR3 with reference TRBV7-9 and TRBJ1-1 gives the whole variable domain DTGVSQNPRHKITKRGQNVTFRCDPISEHNRLYWYRQTLGQGPEFLTYFQNEAQLEKSRLLSDRFSAERPKGSFSTLEIQRTEQGDSAMYLCASSLKGGTEAFFGQGTRLTVV.